This T cell receptor beta chain was documented in a study of Ad26.COV2.S vaccination and SARS-CoV-2 variants. Generated by immunoSEQ multiplex PCR, the TCRdb table keeps only in-frame clones and is missing some. This sample carries hundreds of thousands of clones, roughly nine tenths of them seen once, and the ten largest clones take roughly 2.5%. General study points: Substantial response breadth was reportedly seen for spike-specific CD8+ and CD4+ T cells after vaccination.

V dropped 0 bases and J dropped 8 bases, with 7 bases sitting between them. Germline loops: CDR1 LNHNV, CDR2 YYDKDF (reference sequence). CDR3 length equals 12 residues. As regards this clone: As yet, its antigen is unknown.

Noted treatment: over 15 received Ad26.COV2.S at low or high dose, single or two shots; 5 received placebo; per-sample allocation not given. Samples analyzed were those drawn on day 63 after the first vaccine or placebo injection. This Boston cohort included adults aged 18-55 years. As its vector, the vaccine had Ad26, which expressed Wuhan-strain SARS-CoV-2 spike. The source of this sequence is a person aged 18-65 years who received the Ad26.COV2.S COVID-19 vaccine or a placebo. This rearrangement joins TRBV15 to TRBJ1-2; D remains ambiguous. The sequencing used peripheral blood, collected in a trial of Ad26.COV2.S vaccine versus placebo. The CDR3 nucleotides are TGTGCCACCAGCAGAGATTTGTGGGGCTACACCTTC. Its protein product is CATSRDLWGYTF.